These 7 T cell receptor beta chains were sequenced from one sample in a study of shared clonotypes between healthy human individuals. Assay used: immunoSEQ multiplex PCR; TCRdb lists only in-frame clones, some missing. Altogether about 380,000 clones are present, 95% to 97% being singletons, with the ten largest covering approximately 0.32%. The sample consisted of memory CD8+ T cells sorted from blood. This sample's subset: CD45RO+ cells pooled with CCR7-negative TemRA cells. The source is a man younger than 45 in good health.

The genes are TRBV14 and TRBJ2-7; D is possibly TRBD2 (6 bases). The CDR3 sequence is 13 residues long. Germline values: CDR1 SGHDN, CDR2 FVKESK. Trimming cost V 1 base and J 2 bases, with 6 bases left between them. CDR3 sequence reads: CASSQGLAYEQYF. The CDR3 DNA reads TGTGCCAGCAGCCAAGGACTAGCCTACGAGCAGTACTTC.

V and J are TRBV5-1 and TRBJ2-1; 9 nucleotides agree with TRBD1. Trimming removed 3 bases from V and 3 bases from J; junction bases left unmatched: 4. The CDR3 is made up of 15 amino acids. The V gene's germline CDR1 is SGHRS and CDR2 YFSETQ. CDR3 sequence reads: CASSSKGQGYNEQFF. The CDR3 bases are TGCGCCAGCAGCTCCAAGGGACAGGGCTACAATGAGCAGTTCTTC. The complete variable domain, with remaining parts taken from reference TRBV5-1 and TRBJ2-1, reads KAGVTQTPRYLIKTRGQQVTLSCSPISGHRSVSWYQQTPGQGLQFLFEYFSETQRNKGNFPGRFSGRQFSNSRSEMNVSTLELGDSALYLCASSSKGQGYNEQFFGPGTRLTVL.

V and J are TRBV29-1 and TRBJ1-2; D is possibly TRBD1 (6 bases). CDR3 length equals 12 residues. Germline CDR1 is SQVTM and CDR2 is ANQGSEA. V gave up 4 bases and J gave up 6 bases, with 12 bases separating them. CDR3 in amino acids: CSVGRGADGYTF. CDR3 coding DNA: TGCAGCGTTGGACGGGGGGCGGATGGCTACACCTTC.

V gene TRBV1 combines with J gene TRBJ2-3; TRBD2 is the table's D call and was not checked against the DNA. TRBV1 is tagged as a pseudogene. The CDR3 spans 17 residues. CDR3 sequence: CTSSQEFYQRGTDTQYF. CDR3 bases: TGCACCAGCAGCCAAGAGTTCTATCAGAGGGGCACAGATACGCAGTATTTT.

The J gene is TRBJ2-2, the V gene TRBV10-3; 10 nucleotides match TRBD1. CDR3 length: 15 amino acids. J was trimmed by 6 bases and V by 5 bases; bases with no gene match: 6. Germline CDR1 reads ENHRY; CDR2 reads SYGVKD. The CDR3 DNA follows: TGTGCCATCAGTCCGACAGGGGGCGGGTCCGGGGAGCTGTTTTTT. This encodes CAISPTGGGSGELFF.

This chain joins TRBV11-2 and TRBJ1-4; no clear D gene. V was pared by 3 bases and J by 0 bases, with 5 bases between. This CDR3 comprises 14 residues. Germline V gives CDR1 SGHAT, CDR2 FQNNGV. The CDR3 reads CASSFGSTNEKLFF. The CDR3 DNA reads TGTGCCAGCAGCTTTGGATCAACTAATGAAAAACTGTTTTTT.

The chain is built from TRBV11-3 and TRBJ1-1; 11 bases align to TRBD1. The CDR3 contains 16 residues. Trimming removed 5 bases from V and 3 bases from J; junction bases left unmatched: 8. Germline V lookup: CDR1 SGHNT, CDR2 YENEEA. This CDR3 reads CASSLTRDRGDTEAFF. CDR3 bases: TGTGCCAGCAGCCTGACGCGGGACAGGGGGGACACTGAAGCTTTCTTT.